The 19 T cell receptor beta chains listed next were all sequenced from one sample in a study of long-term antiretroviral therapy in people with HIV. This was the immunoSEQ v3.0 assay at survey level. The data were produced by immunoSEQ multiplex PCR, yet TCRdb's version contains in-frame clones alone and is incomplete. The sample carries about 16,000 clones, over 70% recorded once. This sample comprised unsorted PBMCs, obtained 1.5 years before starting antiretroviral therapy. Receptors originate from a woman aged 50 to 60 with HIV.

The chain joins TRBV10-1 to TRBJ2-7, with 9 bases fitting TRBD2. The CDR3 is 15 amino acids. The J segment lost 3 bases and the V segment lost 0 bases, leaving 3 bases of the junction unmatched. Germline V gene lookup returns CDR1 WNHNN and CDR2 SYGVQD (reference sequence). The CDR3 sequence is CASSESERGVYEQYF. CDR3 DNA: TGCGCCAGCAGTGAGTCGGAGCGGGGGGTCTACGAGCAGTACTTC.

In its sample, this clone is medium-sized. CDR3: CASSPGGYYYGYTF. The CDR3 bases are TGTGCCAGCAGCCCGGGGGGCTATTACTATGGCTACACCTTC. The genes are TRBV7-8 and TRBJ1-2; D may be TRBD1 (6 bases). Germline lookup yields CDR1 SGHVS and CDR2 FQNEAQ. V was clipped by 5 bases and J by 3 bases, with 13 bases between them. The CDR3 covers 14 residues. The whole variable domain, filled in from reference TRBV7-8 and TRBJ1-2, reads GAGVSQSPRYKVAKRGQDVALRCDPISGHVSLFWYQQALGQGPEFLTYFQNEAQLDKSGLPSDRFFAERPEGSVSTLKIQRTQQEDSAVYLCASSPGGYYYGYTFGSGTRLTVV.

The chain uses TRBV7-9 and TRBJ1-1; 7 nucleotides agree with TRBD1. V lost 5 bases, J lost 5 bases, and 11 bases stayed unmatched. From germline, CDR1 is SEHNR and CDR2 FQNEAQ (reference sequence). The CDR3 spans 15 residues. The CDR3: CASSPRAQGGTEAFF. The CDR3 DNA reads TGTGCCAGCAGCCCCAGGGCCCAGGGGGGTACTGAAGCTTTCTTT. The whole variable domain, remainder taken from reference TRBV7-9 and TRBJ1-1, is DTGVSQNPRHKITKRGQNVTFRCDPISEHNRLYWYRQTLGQGPEFLTYFQNEAQLEKSRLLSDRFSAERPKGSFSTLEIQRTEQGDSAMYLCASSPRAQGGTEAFFGQGTRLTVV.

This clone was counted a single time. The chain links TRBV19 to TRBJ2-3; tentatively, D is TRBD2 (5 bases). From germline, CDR1 is LNHDA and CDR2 SQIVND (reference sequence). The CDR3 consists of 15 residues. V shed 7 bases and J shed 0 bases, with 14 bases lying between them. The CDR3 DNA reads as TGTGCCAGTACCCTAGCCCGGACTAGCACAGATACGCAGTATTTT. It is translated as CASTLARTSTDTQYF.

The V gene is TRBV7-9, the J gene TRBJ1-1; the match to TRBD1 covers 7 bases. The CDR3 covers 14 residues. After removal of 5 bases from V and 1 base from J, the junction contained 4 bases not matched to a gene. Germline V lookup: CDR1 SEHNR, CDR2 FQNEAQ (reference sequence). CDR3 nucleotide sequence: TGTGCCAGCAGCCCCCGGACAGGGAACACTGAAGCTTTCTTT. Its translation: CASSPRTGNTEAFF.

This clone was detected once. The rearrangement links TRBV5-6 to TRBJ2-1; D is perhaps TRBD2 (7 bases). CDR1 and CDR2 from the germline V gene are SGHDT and YYEEEE. The CDR3 has 14 residues. V lost 1 base and J lost 4, with 9 bases in between. The DNA for the CDR3 is TGTGCCAGCAGCTTGCGGGGGGCGTACAATGAGCAGTTCTTC. This gives the protein CASSLRGAYNEQFF.

The chain has TRBV18 and TRBJ1-2; 9 bases fit TRBD1. Germline-derived CDR1 and CDR2 are KGHSH and LQKENI. CDR3 length equals 18 residues. Trimming at V came to 2 bases and at J to 1 base, leaving 11 bases not matched to a gene. The CDR3 nucleotides are TGTGCCAGCTCACCAGTCGGATCCGGGACAGGGATTAACTATGGCTACACCTTC. Protein sequence: CASSPVGSGTGINYGYTF.

This clone was recorded a few times. The rearrangement links TRBV7-9 to TRBJ1-5; 7 bases line up with TRBD1. In germline, CDR1 is SEHNR, CDR2 FQNEAQ (reference sequence). V trimming: 5 bases; J trimming: 4 bases; junction bases outside the gene matches: 2. The CDR3 has 13 amino acids. The CDR3 coding sequence is TGTGCCAGCAGCGCGACAGGGAATCAGCCCCAGCATTTT. Amino acid sequence: CASSATGNQPQHF.

The V gene is TRBV23-1, the J gene TRBJ2-5, with 8 positions matching TRBD2. TRBV23-1 is assigned to the ORF class and has an uncertain function. Germline trimming cut 7 bases from V and 0 bases from J; bases unmatched to any gene: 13. The CDR3 sequence is 17 residues long. The CDR3 nucleotides read TGCGCCAGCATCTCGAGTATAGCGGGACTTTACCAAGAGACCCAGTACTTC. Its protein product is CASISSIAGLYQETQYF.

The rearrangement joins TRBV7-6 to TRBJ2-3, with a weak D call TRBD1 (7 bases). V was shortened by 3 bases and J by 3 bases, with 16 bases between the two germline ends. The CDR3 loop spans 16 amino acids. In germline, CDR1 is SGHVS, CDR2 FNYEAQ. The DNA for the CDR3 is TGTGCCAGCAGCTTGCGGACAGGAGGGGGGACAGATACGCAGTATTTT. This gives the protein CASSLRTGGGTDTQYF.

V usage is TRBV5-4 and J usage is TRBJ2-5; D is possibly TRBD1 (5 bases). The germline V and J ends were trimmed by 4 bases and 5 bases, with 18 bases remaining between them. The CDR3 has 15 amino acids. Germline values: CDR1 SGHNT, CDR2 YYREEE (reference sequence). CDR3 DNA: TGTGCCAGCAGCGACCCAAGGTGGGGCGGCGAGACCCAGTACTTC. Its protein is CASSDPRWGGETQYF.

The gene calls are TRBV5-4 and TRBJ2-5; D may be TRBD2 (5 bases). CDR3 length: 16 residues. Looked up from germline, CDR1 is SGHNT and CDR2 is YYREEE (reference sequence). Trimming stripped 5 bases from V and 5 bases from J, with 22 bases between. The CDR3 sequence: CASSFSPRPSGETQYF. CDR3 bases: TGTGCCAGCAGTTTCTCCCCCAGGCCCTCGGGGGAGACCCAGTACTTC.

This clone was found once. The J gene is TRBJ1-5, the V gene TRBV19; D remains ambiguous. The CDR3 loop spans 15 amino acids. Germline V lookup: CDR1 LNHDA, CDR2 SQIVND (reference sequence). Trimming pared 4 bases from V and 6 bases from J, leaving 16 bases between. The CDR3 is CASSTREAPRQPQHF. The CDR3 DNA follows: TGTGCCAGTAGTACCCGGGAGGCCCCTCGTCAGCCCCAGCATTTT.

The V call is TRBV4-1, the J call TRBJ1-3, with D unresolved. The V gene's germline CDR1 is MGHRA and CDR2 YSYEKL. The CDR3 covers 15 residues. Between the trimmed V and J ends, which lost 4 bases and 0 bases, there was a span of 10 bases. CDR3 loop: CASSPTEDSGNTIYF. DNA for the CDR3: TGCGCCAGCAGCCCCACTGAGGACTCTGGAAACACCATATATTTT.

This clone occurred a few times. The genes are TRBV5-1 and TRBJ1-2; 9 bases line up with TRBD1. V dropped 7 bases and J dropped 3; count of bases not matched to a gene: 4. CDR3 length equals 13 residues. Per germline, CDR1 SGHRS and CDR2 YFSETQ. For the CDR3, the DNA is TGCGCCAGCCGCTGGACAGGGGACTATGGCTACACCTTC. Its protein product is CASRWTGDYGYTF.

The chain combines TRBV11-2 with TRBJ1-3; possible D gene TRBD1, 6 bases. The CDR3 is 11 amino acids. V lost 5 bases, J lost 7 bases, and 6 bases lay in between. Germline V lookup: CDR1 SGHAT, CDR2 FQNNGV. This CDR3 reads CASSQGNTIYF. In nucleotides, the CDR3 is TGTGCCAGCAGCCAGGGGAACACCATATATTTT.

This sequence joins TRBV10-3 and TRBJ2-5, with D perhaps given as TRBD1 or TRBD2 (6 bases each). The CDR3 extends over 19 amino acids. Trimming removed 2 bases at V and 4 bases at J, with 26 bases between. The germline V gene has CDR1 ENHRY and CDR2 SYGVKD. The CDR3 loop is CAISEPEPLQGRDSETQYF. The CDR3 nucleotides are TGTGCCATCAGTGAGCCCGAACCATTACAGGGCCGGGACTCAGAGACCCAGTACTTC.

The rearrangement uses TRBV6-1 and TRBJ2-2; 10 bases are a match to TRBD1. Trimming removed 10 bases from V and 7 bases from J; junction bases left unmatched: 6. CDR3 length: 13 amino acids. Germline V gene lookup returns CDR1 MNHNS and CDR2 SASEGT. The CDR3 reads CANGQGVIGELFF. In DNA form, the CDR3 reads TGTGCCAATGGACAGGGGGTGATCGGGGAGCTGTTTTTT.

The chain carries TRBV5-1 and TRBJ2-3; the match to TRBD1 covers 10 bases. Germline lookup yields CDR1 SGHRS and CDR2 YFSETQ. V shed 3 bases, J shed 2 bases, and the junction held 9 bases outside the gene matches. The CDR3 runs to 17 residues. CDR3 sequence: CASSSGTGVPTTDTQYF. DNA for the CDR3: TGCGCCAGCAGCTCCGGGACAGGGGTTCCAACCACAGATACGCAGTATTTT.